The 9 T cell receptor beta chains below all came from one sample that was sequenced in a study of response to subunit inactivated influenza vaccine. TCRdb passed the RT-PCR reads through MiXCR, listing each CDR3 protein once. This table has around 580,000 distinct CDR3 sequences, 14% appearing once. The sequencing used PBMCs from blood, collected about 13 days after vaccination. These receptors came from a man aged 50-59 years who received an inactivated influenza vaccine.

This clonotype was seen a few times. The V and J genes are TRBV30 and TRBJ1-5; D unclear. The CDR3 length is 14 residues. V was cut by 2 bases and J by 3 bases, with 11 bases left in between. Germline V lookup: CDR1 GTSNPN, CDR2 SVGIG (reference sequence). This CDR3 is CAWSNQATNQPQHF. The CDR3 DNA sequence: TGTGCCTGGAGTAATCAGGCGACCAATCAGCCCCAGCATTTT.

This chain uses TRBV5-1 with TRBJ1-6, with TRBD1 matching 8 bases. In germline, CDR1 is SGHRS, CDR2 YFSETQ. With 0 bases clipped from V and 9 bases from J, the junction kept 5 bases outside the gene matches. This CDR3 has 15 amino acids. The CDR3 loop reads CASSLAVRGLSPLHF. The CDR3 DNA is TGCGCCAGCAGCTTGGCCGTCAGGGGGCTTTCACCCCTCCACTTT.

This rearrangement joins TRBV6-5 to TRBJ2-3; D possibly corresponds to TRBD2 (5 bases). The CDR3 is 14 residues long. V shed 8 bases and J shed 5 bases, with 17 bases lying between them. CDR1 MNHEY and CDR2 SVGAGI come from the germline V gene. Here the CDR3 reads CASVPAAGGDTQYF. The CDR3, as DNA: TGTGCCAGCGTTCCAGCGGCGGGTGGAGATACGCAGTATTTT.

This clonotype was seen more than once but under ten times. The V and J genes are TRBV20-1 and TRBJ2-3, with 8 positions matching TRBD2. The CDR3 loop spans 13 amino acids. Per germline, CDR1 DFQATT and CDR2 SNEGSKA (reference sequence). V dropped 5 bases and J dropped 11; count of bases not matched to a gene: 12. The CDR3 nucleotides are TGCAGTGCTCGAAGATCAGGTGCGGGGGGGCAGTATTTT. Protein sequence: CSARRSGAGGQYF.

This clonotype showed up many times. This chain connects TRBV4-2 to TRBJ1-4, with D perhaps matching TRBD1 (5 bases). The CDR3 is made up of 15 amino acids. The V and J ends lost 1 base and 7 bases respectively, with 13 bases between them. Germline V CDR1 and CDR2: LGHNA, YNFKEQ. CDR3 sequence: CASSQGDSVGEKLFF. CDR3 coding DNA: TGTGCCAGCAGCCAAGGGGACTCGGTCGGTGAAAAACTGTTTTTT.

This clonotype appeared a few times. The chain links TRBV7-3 to TRBJ2-3; 7 bases match TRBD2. The CDR3 covers 17 residues. Per germline, CDR1 SGHTA and CDR2 FQGTGA. V was clipped by 0 bases and J by 1 base; unmatched bases: 7. CDR3 in amino acids: CASSLTTGGGRTDTQYF. For the CDR3, the DNA is TGTGCCAGCAGCTTAACCACGGGGGGTGGCCGCACAGATACGCAGTATTTT.

This clonotype was seen more than once but under ten times. The chain employs TRBV5-4 and TRBJ2-2; TRBD2 is a possible D gene (7 bases). The V gene's germline CDR1 is SGHNT and CDR2 YYREEE (reference sequence). There are 16 residues in the CDR3. V was clipped by 6 bases and J by 0 bases, with 15 bases between them. CDR3 DNA: TGTGCCAGCACGGAGGGGGGGCGCGCGAACACCGGGGAGCTGTTTTTT. This translates into CASTEGGRANTGELFF.

This clonotype has just a few counts. In nucleotides, the CDR3 is TGCAGTGCTAGAGATCAGGCCAGCACAGATACGCAGTATTTT. It specifies CSARDQASTDTQYF. The V call is TRBV20-1, the J call TRBJ2-3; D is undetermined. From germline, CDR1 is DFQATT and CDR2 SNEGSKA (reference sequence). The CDR3 is 14 residues long. Trimming removed 0 bases at V and 0 bases at J, with 7 bases between.

This clonotype has a handful of counts. The chain recombines TRBV7-2 with TRBJ2-7; 10 bases match TRBD2. Per the germline V gene, CDR1 is SGHTA and CDR2 is FQGNSA. V dropped 4 bases and J dropped 6; count of bases not matched to a gene: 3. The CDR3 consists of 13 residues. This CDR3 is CASSSAGGLEQYF. Written as DNA, the CDR3 is TGTGCCAGCAGCTCAGCGGGAGGGCTCGAGCAGTACTTC.